Below are 5 T cell receptor beta chains sequenced from a single sample in a study of blood T cell repertoires in COVID-19. The method was immunoSEQ multiplex PCR; TCRdb's version includes in-frame clones alone and lacks a portion of them. The sample includes 200,000 to 250,000 clones, roughly 84% of them seen just once. Sequenced material: peripheral blood. These receptors were obtained from a human donor in a cohort sampled during active COVID-19.

This chain uses TRBV7-8 with TRBJ1-2; 9 bases agree with TRBD1. V shed 5 bases and J 2 bases; nucleotides not matched to a gene: 9. The germline V gene has CDR1 SGHVS and CDR2 FQNEAQ. CDR3 length equals 16 residues. The CDR3: CASSLGTGPTNYGYTF. CDR3 nucleotides: TGTGCCAGCAGCCTAGGGACAGGGCCTACCAACTATGGCTACACCTTC.

This chain uses TRBV1 with TRBJ2-1; the table calls TRBD2, which could not be checked here. TRBV1 is designated a pseudogene. This CDR3 contains 20 residues. The CDR3 nucleotides read TGCACCATTCGGAGGGACGAGGGCATTCCTCTCCGCAGCTCCTACAATGAGCAGTTCTTC. This gives the protein CTIRRDEGIPLRSSYNEQFF.

This clone has more than one count but fewer than ten. The gene calls are TRBV2 and TRBJ1-2; a weak D match, TRBD1 (5 bases). The germline CDR1 and CDR2 sequences are SNHLY and FYNNEI. The CDR3 is 13 amino acids. The V gene lost 5 bases and the J gene lost 3 bases, with 10 bases spanning the gap. This CDR3 reads CASSPDSYYGYTF. CDR3 DNA: TGTGCCAGCAGTCCTGACAGCTACTATGGCTACACCTTC.

The chain combines TRBV4-1 with TRBJ2-1, with 10 bases matching TRBD2. This CDR3 has 15 residues. Germline V gene sequence: CDR1 MGHRA, CDR2 YSYEKL. Losses at the gene ends were 5 bases for V and 8 bases for J; bases not matched to a gene: 9. CDR3 region: CASSSGLAHYDEQFF. For the CDR3, the DNA is TGCGCCAGCAGCTCGGGACTAGCGCACTATGATGAGCAGTTCTTC.

This chain links TRBV5-1 with TRBJ1-1; D is unresolved. The length of the CDR3 is 13 residues. The V end was cut by 4 bases, the J end by 3 bases, with 10 bases between. Per the germline V gene, CDR1 is SGHRS and CDR2 is YFSETQ. The CDR3 protein is CASSAAVYTEAFF. The CDR3 DNA follows: TGCGCCAGCAGCGCGGCCGTGTACACTGAAGCTTTCTTT.